This is a list of T cell receptor beta chains from one sample in a study of blood T cell repertoires in COVID-19. Produced via immunoSEQ multiplex PCR; TCRdb's table is partial and in-frame only. The sample holds approximately 310,000 clones, less than 85% seen once. The material sequenced was PBMCs or T cells enriched from blood (not recorded which). Source of these receptors: a woman in her 30s who had been exposed to COVID-19. The CDR3 runs from the conserved cysteine through the conserved F or W. Fields, in order: CDR3 DNA, CDR3 protein, clone size, V gene, J gene, D gene. The D gene is left open where the match is weak. Not all rows give a size; the values are once, few, many and, for expanded clones, a class.

CDR3 DNA: TGTGCCAGCAGTCCCTTGGGAGGGGAGAGTACCTACGAGCAGTACTTC
CDR3 protein: CASSPLGGESTYEQYF
clone size: -
V gene: TRBV7-3
J gene: TRBJ2-7
D gene: TRBD2

CDR3 DNA: TGTGCCAGCAGCCCGGACAGGGGGGAACCCATGAACACTGAAGCTTTCTTT
CDR3 protein: CASSPDRGEPMNTEAFF
clone size: -
V gene: TRBV5-4
J gene: TRBJ1-1
D gene: TRBD1

CDR3 DNA: TGTGCCAGCAGCCGAGGGCGGGGGGAGGATACGCAGTATTTT
CDR3 protein: CASSRGRGEDTQYF
clone size: -
V gene: TRBV3-1/TRBV3-2
J gene: TRBJ2-3
D gene: TRBD2

CDR3 DNA: TGCGCCAGCAGCCAAGGGGAGGGAACCTACGAGCAGTACTTC
CDR3 protein: CASSQGEGTYEQYF
clone size: -
V gene: TRBV4-3
J gene: TRBJ2-7
D gene: TRBD2

CDR3 DNA: TGTGCCAGCTCCCTCCGGGACAGCTGGTATTTT
CDR3 protein: CASSLRDSWYF
clone size: -
V gene: TRBV18
J gene: TRBJ2-3
D gene: TRBD1

CDR3 DNA: TGTGCCAGCCCACAGGCTACTAACTATGGCTACACCTTC
CDR3 protein: CASPQATNYGYTF
clone size: -
V gene: TRBV6-5
J gene: TRBJ1-2
D gene: -

CDR3 DNA: TGCGCCAGCAGCTCAACCGGACTAGCGGGAGGCGAGCAGTACTTC
CDR3 protein: CASSSTGLAGGEQYF
clone size: -
V gene: TRBV5-1
J gene: TRBJ2-7
D gene: TRBD2

CDR3 DNA: TGCGCCAGCAATAGGAGGGAGCAGTTCTTC
CDR3 protein: CASNRREQFF
clone size: once
V gene: TRBV10-1
J gene: TRBJ2-1
D gene: -

CDR3 DNA: TGTGCCAGCAGCCAAGATCTTTTTCAGCCCCAGCATTTT
CDR3 protein: CASSQDLFQPQHF
clone size: -
V gene: TRBV3-1/TRBV3-2
J gene: TRBJ1-5
D gene: -

CDR3 DNA: TGTGCCAGCAGCTTAGCAGGGGGCGGCACTGAAGCTTTCTTT
CDR3 protein: CASSLAGGGTEAFF
clone size: -
V gene: TRBV7-2
J gene: TRBJ1-1
D gene: TRBD1

CDR3 DNA: TGTGCCAGCAGGTCATCCCACAGGGACTATGGCTACACCTTC
CDR3 protein: CASRSSHRDYGYTF
clone size: -
V gene: TRBV7-9
J gene: TRBJ1-2
D gene: -

CDR3 DNA: TGTGCCAGCAGTGAAGTTTGGACAGGGAACACCGGGGAGCTGTTTTTT
CDR3 protein: CASSEVWTGNTGELFF
clone size: -
V gene: TRBV6-1
J gene: TRBJ2-2
D gene: TRBD1

CDR3 DNA: TGTGCCAGCAGTCGGGGGATAGGCTACACCTTC
CDR3 protein: CASSRGIGYTF
clone size: -
V gene: TRBV6-5
J gene: TRBJ1-2
D gene: -